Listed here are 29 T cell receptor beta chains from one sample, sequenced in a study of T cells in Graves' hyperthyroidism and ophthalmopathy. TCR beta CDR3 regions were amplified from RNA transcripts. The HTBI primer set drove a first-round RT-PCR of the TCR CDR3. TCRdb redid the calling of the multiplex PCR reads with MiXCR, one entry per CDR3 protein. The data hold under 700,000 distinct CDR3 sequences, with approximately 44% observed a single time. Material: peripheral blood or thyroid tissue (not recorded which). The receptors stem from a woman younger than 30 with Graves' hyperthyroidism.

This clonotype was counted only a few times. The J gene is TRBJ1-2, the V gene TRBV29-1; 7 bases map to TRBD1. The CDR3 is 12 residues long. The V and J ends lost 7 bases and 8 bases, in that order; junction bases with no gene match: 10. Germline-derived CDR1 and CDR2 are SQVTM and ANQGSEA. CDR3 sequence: CSALDRVEGYTF. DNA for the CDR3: TGCAGCGCCTTAGACAGGGTAGAAGGCTACACCTTC. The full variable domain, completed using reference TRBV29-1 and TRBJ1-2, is SAVISQKPSRDICQRGTSLTIQCQVDSQVTMMFWYRQQPGQSLTLIATANQGSEATYESGFVIDKFPISRPNLTFSTLTVSNMSPEDSSIYLCSALDRVEGYTFGSGTRLTVV.

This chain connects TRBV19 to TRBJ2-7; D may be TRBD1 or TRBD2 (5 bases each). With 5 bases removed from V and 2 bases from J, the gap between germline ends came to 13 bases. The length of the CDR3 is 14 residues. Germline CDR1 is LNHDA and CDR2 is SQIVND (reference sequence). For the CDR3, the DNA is TGTGCCAGTAGTCTCCGCCGGGGCCCCTACGAGCAGTACTTC. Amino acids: CASSLRRGPYEQYF.

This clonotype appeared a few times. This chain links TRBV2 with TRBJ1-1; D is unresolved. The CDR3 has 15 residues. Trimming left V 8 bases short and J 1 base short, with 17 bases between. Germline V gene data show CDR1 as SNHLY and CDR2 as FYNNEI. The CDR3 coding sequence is TGTGCCAGCCATCAGCCCAATTTTCAGAACACTGAAGCTTTCTTT. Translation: CASHQPNFQNTEAFF.

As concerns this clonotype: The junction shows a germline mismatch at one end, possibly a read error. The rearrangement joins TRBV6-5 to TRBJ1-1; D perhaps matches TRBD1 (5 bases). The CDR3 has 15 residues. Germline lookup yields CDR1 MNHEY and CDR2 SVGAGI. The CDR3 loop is CAISYGGDLNTEAFF. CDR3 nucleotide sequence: TGTGCCATCAGTTACGGGGGGGACCTGAACACTGAAGCTTTCTTT.

The CDR3 loop reads CASRDTNSGNTIYF. In DNA, the CDR3 is TGTGCCAGCCGCGACACAAACTCTGGAAACACCATATATTTT. The chain employs TRBV25-1 and TRBJ1-3; no definite D call. CDR1 is MGHDK, CDR2 SYGVNS, per germline. V was pared by 8 bases and J by 0 bases, with 11 bases between. CDR3 size: 14 residues. Using reference TRBV25-1 and TRBJ1-3 for the parts outside the CDR3, the full variable domain is EADIYQTPRYLVIGTGKKITLECSQTMGHDKMYWYQQDPGMELHLIHYSYGVNSTEKGDLSSESTVSRIRTEHFPLTLESARPSHTSQYLCASRDTNSGNTIYFGEGSWLTVV.

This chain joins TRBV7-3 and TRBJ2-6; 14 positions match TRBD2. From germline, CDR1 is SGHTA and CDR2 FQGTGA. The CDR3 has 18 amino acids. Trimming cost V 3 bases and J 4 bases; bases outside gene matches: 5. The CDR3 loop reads CASSFGTSGSEGANVLTF. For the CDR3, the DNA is TGTGCCAGCAGCTTTGGGACTAGCGGGAGCGAGGGGGCCAACGTCCTGACTTTC.

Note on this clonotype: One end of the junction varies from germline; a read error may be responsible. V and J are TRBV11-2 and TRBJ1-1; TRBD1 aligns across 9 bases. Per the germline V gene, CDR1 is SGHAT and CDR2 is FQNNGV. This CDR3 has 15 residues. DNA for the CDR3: TGTGCCAGCAGCCGGTGGGACAGGGAACGCGCTGAAGCTCTCTTT. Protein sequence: CASSRWDRERAEALF.

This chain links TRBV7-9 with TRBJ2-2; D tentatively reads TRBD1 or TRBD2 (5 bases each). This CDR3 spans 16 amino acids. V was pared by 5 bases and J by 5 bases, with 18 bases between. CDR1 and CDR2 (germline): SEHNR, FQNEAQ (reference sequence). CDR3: CASSTLGVGVTGELFF. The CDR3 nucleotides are TGTGCCAGCAGCACCTTAGGGGTGGGAGTGACCGGGGAGCTGTTTTTT.

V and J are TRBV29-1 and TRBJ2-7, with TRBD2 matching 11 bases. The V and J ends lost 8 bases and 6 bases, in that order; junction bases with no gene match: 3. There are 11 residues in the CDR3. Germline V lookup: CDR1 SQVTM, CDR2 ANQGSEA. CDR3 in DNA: TGCAGCTTAGCGGGAGGGCTCGAGCAGTACTTC. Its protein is CSLAGGLEQYF.

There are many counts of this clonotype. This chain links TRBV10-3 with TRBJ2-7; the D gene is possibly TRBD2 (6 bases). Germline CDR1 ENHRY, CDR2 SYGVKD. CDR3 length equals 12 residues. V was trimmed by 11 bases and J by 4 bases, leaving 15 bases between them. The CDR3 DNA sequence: TGTGCCTCCACGGCGGGACTTTACGAGCAGTACTTC. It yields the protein CASTAGLYEQYF.

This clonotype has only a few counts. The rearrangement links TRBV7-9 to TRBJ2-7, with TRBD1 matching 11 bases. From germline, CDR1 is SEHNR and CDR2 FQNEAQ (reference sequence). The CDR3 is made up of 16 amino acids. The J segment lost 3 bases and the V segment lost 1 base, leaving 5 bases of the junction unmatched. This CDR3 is CASSLEGQGADYEQYF. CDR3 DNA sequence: TGTGCCAGCAGCTTAGAAGGACAGGGGGCAGACTACGAGCAGTACTTC.

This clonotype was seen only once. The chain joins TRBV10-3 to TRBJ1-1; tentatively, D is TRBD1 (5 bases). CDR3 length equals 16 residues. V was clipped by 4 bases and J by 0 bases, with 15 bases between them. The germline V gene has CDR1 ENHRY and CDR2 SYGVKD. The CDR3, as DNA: TGTGCCATCAGTGCGGACACGGCCAGACTGAACACTGAAGCTTTCTTT. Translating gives CAISADTARLNTEAFF.

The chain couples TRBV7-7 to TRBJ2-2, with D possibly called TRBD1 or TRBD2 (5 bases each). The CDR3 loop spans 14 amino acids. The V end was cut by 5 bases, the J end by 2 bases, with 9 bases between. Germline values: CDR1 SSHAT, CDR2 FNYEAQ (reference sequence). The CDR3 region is CASSQRDNTGELFF. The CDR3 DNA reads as TGTGCCAGCAGCCAACGGGACAACACCGGGGAGCTGTTTTTT. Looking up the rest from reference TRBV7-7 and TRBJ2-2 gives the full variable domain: GAGVSQSPRYKVTKRGQDVTLRCDPISSHATLYWYQQALGQGPEFLTYFNYEAQPDKSGLPSDRFSAERPEGSISTLTIQRTEQRDSAMYRCASSQRDNTGELFFGEGSRLTVL.

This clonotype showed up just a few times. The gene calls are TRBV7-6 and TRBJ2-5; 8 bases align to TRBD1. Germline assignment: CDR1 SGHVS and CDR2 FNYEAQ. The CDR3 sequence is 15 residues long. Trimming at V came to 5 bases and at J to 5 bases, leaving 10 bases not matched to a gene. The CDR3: CASSPRTGPDETQYF. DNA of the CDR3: TGTGCCAGCAGCCCTCGGACAGGGCCGGACGAGACCCAGTACTTC.

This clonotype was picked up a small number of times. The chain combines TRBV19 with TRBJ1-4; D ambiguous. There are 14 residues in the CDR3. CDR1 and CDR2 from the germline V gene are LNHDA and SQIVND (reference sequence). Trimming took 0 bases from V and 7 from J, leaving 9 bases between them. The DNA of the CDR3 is TGTGCCAGTAGTATAGATGGGTACGGTGAAAAACTGTTTTTT. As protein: CASSIDGYGEKLFF.

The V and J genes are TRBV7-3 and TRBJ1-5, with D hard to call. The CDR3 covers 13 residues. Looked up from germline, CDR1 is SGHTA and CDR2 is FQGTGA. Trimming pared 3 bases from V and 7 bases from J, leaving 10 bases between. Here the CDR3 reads CASSLTTHQPQHF. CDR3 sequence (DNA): TGTGCCAGCAGCTTGACGACTCACCAGCCCCAGCATTTT.

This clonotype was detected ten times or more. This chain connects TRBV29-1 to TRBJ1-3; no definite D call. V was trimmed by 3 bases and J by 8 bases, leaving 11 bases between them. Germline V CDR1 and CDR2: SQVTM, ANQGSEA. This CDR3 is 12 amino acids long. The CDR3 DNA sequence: TGCAGCGTTGAGGCAGGAGCAGACACCATATATTTT. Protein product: CSVEAGADTIYF.

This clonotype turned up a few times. The chain's CDR3 is CASSPPGGQETQYF. CDR3 in DNA: TGTGCCAGCTCACCCCCGGGGGGACAAGAGACCCAGTACTTC. The chain links TRBV7-2 to TRBJ2-5, with TRBD2 matching over 7 bases. This CDR3 has 14 residues. Per the germline V gene, CDR1 is SGHTA and CDR2 is FQGNSA. The junction had 8 bases not matched to a gene; V was cut back by 8 bases and J by 2 bases.

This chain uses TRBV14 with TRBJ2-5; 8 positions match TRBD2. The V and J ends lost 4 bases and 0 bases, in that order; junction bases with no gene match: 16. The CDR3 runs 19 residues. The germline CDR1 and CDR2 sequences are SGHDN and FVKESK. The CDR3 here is CASSPPLVGVSGNQETQYF. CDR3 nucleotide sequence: TGTGCCAGCAGCCCCCCACTGGTCGGAGTTAGCGGGAACCAAGAGACCCAGTACTTC.

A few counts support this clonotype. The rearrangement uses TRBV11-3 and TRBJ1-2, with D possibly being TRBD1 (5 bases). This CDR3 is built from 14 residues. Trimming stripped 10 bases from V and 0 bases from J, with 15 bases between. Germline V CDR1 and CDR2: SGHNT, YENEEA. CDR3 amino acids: CATSVGRANYGYTF. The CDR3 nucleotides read TGTGCCACTTCAGTCGGCAGGGCTAACTATGGCTACACCTTC.

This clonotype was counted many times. This CDR3 reads CASSPRGHEKLFF. CDR3 sequence (DNA): TGTGCCAGCAGCCCCCGTGGACATGAAAAACTGTTTTTT. This chain uses TRBV7-9 with TRBJ1-4; the D is unclear. The V end lost 5 bases, the J end lost 6 bases, and 10 bases lay between the germline ends. Germline values: CDR1 SEHNR, CDR2 FQNEAQ (reference sequence). This CDR3 region has 13 residues.

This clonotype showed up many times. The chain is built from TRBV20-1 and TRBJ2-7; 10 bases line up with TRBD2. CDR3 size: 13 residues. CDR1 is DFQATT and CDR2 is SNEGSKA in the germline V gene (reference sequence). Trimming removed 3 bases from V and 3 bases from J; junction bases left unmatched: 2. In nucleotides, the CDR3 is TGCAGTGCTAGTCGGACTAGCGGCTACGAGCAGTACTTC. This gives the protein CSASRTSGYEQYF.

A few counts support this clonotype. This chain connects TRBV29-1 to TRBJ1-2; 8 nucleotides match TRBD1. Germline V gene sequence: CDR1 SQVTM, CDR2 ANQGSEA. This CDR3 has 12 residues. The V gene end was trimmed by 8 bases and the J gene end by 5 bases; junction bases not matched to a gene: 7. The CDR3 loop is CSSYGTGYGYTF. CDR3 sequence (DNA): TGCAGCAGTTACGGGACAGGTTATGGCTACACCTTC.

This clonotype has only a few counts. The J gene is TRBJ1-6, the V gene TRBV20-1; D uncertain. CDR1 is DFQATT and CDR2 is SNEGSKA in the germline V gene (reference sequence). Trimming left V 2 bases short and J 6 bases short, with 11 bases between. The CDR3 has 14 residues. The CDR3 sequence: CSARTPGTNSPLHF. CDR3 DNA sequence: TGCAGTGCTAGAACACCAGGAACTAATTCACCCCTCCACTTT.

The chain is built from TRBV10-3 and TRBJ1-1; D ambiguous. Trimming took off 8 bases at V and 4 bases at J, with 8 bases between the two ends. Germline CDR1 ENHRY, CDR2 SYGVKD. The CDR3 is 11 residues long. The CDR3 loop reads CAIGSGTEAFF. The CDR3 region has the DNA TGTGCCATCGGCTCGGGCACTGAAGCTTTCTTT.

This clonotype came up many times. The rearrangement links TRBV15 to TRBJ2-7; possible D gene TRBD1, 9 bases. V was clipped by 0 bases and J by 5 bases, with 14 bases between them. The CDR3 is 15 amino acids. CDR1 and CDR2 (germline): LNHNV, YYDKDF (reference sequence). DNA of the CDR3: TGTGCCACCAGCAGAGATAGCGGGACAGGGCACGAGCAGTACTTC. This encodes CATSRDSGTGHEQYF.

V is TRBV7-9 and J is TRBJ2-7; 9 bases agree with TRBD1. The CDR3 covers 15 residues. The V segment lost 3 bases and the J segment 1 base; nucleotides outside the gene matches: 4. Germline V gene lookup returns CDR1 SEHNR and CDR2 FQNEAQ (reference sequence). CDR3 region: CASSFAGTGSYEQYF. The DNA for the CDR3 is TGTGCCAGCAGCTTTGCCGGGACAGGGTCCTACGAGCAGTACTTC.

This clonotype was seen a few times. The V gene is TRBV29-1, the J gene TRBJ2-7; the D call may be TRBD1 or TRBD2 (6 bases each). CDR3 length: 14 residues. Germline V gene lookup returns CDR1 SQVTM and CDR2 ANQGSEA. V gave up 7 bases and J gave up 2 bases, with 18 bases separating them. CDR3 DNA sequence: TGCAGCGCTGGAGGGGGGTCTCTTGCCTACGAGCAGTACTTC. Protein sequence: CSAGGGSLAYEQYF.

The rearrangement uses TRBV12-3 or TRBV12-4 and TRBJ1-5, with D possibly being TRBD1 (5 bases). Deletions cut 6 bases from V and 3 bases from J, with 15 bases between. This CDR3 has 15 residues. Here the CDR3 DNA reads TGTGCCAGCAGCTCCCGGGGCGGGCTCAATCAGCCCCAGCATTTT. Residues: CASSSRGGLNQPQHF.